A single sample is the source of the 29 T cell receptor beta chains below, sequenced in a study of T cells in Graves' hyperthyroidism and ophthalmopathy. Amplified TCR beta CDR3 regions derived from RNA transcripts. HTBI primers drove first-round RT-PCR of the TCR CDR3. TCRdb processed the multiplex PCR reads anew with MiXCR; each CDR3 protein has one entry. This table holds approximately 610,000 distinct CDR3 sequences, 14% to 15% found once. Sequencing was carried out using blood. These receptors came from a middle-aged woman with Graves' ophthalmopathy.

Many counts were recorded for this clonotype. The genes are TRBV28 and TRBJ1-2; possible D gene TRBD1, 6 bases. Germline V gives CDR1 MDHEN, CDR2 SYDVKM. The CDR3 runs to 13 residues. Trimming shortened V by 4 bases and J by 8 bases, and 14 bases separated the two germline ends. CDR3 region: CASSSPGQTGYTF. The CDR3 nucleotides are TGTGCCAGCAGTTCACCCGGACAGACGGGCTACACCTTC.

This clonotype occurred many times. V gene TRBV6-2 or TRBV6-3 combines with J gene TRBJ1-5; D is undetermined. The germline CDR1 and CDR2 sequences are MNHEY and SVGEGT. V lost 6 bases and J lost 2, with 17 bases in between. This CDR3 is 16 amino acids long. In nucleotides, the CDR3 is TGTGCCAGCAGCTCCGGCCGCCCTGGAGGCAATCAGCCCCAGCATTTT. Translated, it gives CASSSGRPGGNQPQHF.

This chain connects TRBV6-5 to TRBJ1-2; D is ambiguous. The CDR3 sequence is 12 residues long. Trimming left V 0 bases short and J 6 bases short, with 5 bases between. Germline assignment: CDR1 MNHEY and CDR2 SVGAGI. The CDR3 nucleotides read TGTGCCAGCAGTTACTCTTGGGATGGCTACACCTTC. Encoded protein: CASSYSWDGYTF.

In its sample, this clonotype was seen a few times. V usage is TRBV28 and J usage is TRBJ2-4; no clear D. V gave up 4 bases and J gave up 0 bases, with 16 bases separating them. The CDR3 is 17 residues long. Germline lookup yields CDR1 MDHEN and CDR2 SYDVKM. The CDR3 DNA reads TGTGCCAGCAGTTCAGCCGTGCAGGCGGTAGCCAAAAACATTCAGTACTTC. It encodes CASSSAVQAVAKNIQYF.

The genes are TRBV4-1 and TRBJ2-5; 8 positions agree with TRBD2. Trimming removed 4 bases from V and 5 bases from J; junction bases left unmatched: 15. The CDR3 covers 17 residues. Per the germline V gene, CDR1 is MGHRA and CDR2 is YSYEKL. CDR3 DNA sequence: TGCGCCAGCAGCCGTGGCGAAATCGGGAGGGTGGCCGAGACCCAGTACTTC. Translating it yields CASSRGEIGRVAETQYF.

This clonotype came up many times. This chain joins TRBV11-1 and TRBJ2-7; possible D gene TRBD2, 6 bases. CDR3 size: 18 residues. Germline values: CDR1 SGHAT, CDR2 FQDESV (reference sequence). V was shortened by 1 base and J by 0 bases, with 19 bases between the two germline ends. The CDR3 DNA sequence: TGTGCCAGCAGCTTAGGATTTTTTCCTAGCGAGAGCTCCTACGAGCAGTACTTC. It encodes CASSLGFFPSESSYEQYF. Based on the CDR3 plus reference TRBV11-1 and TRBJ2-7, the full variable domain is EAEVAQSPRYKITEKSQAVAFWCDPISGHATLYWYRQILGQGPELLVQFQDESVVDDSQLPKDRFSAERLKGVDSTLKIQPAELGDSAMYLCASSLGFFPSESSYEQYFGPGTRLTVT.

The chain combines TRBV28 with TRBJ1-1, with 9 bases matching TRBD1. The CDR3 runs 15 residues. V was pared by 5 bases and J by 5 bases, with 9 bases of the junction left unmatched. Germline CDR1 and CDR2: MDHEN and SYDVKM. The CDR3 DNA sequence: TGTGCCAGCAGTCTCTCGACAGGGGGGGTTACTGAAGCTTTCTTT. Translating it yields CASSLSTGGVTEAFF.

The chain links TRBV7-3 to TRBJ2-2, with D maybe TRBD2 (6 bases). Deletions cut 4 bases from V and 4 bases from J, with 16 bases between. This CDR3 is 16 amino acids long. CDR1 and CDR2 (germline): SGHTA, FQGTGA. The CDR3 DNA sequence: TGTGCCAGCAGCTCTAGGGGAGGTTTTGGCACCGGGGAGCTGTTTTTT. It translates to CASSSRGGFGTGELFF.

The sample holds many counts of this clonotype. The V call is TRBV6-5, the J call TRBJ2-1; 10 nucleotides align to TRBD2. Unmatched junction bases numbered 8, after V lost 0 bases and J lost 0 bases. Germline loops: CDR1 MNHEY, CDR2 SVGAGI. The CDR3 consists of 19 residues. This CDR3 is CASSYSPTGLADSYNEQFF. The CDR3, as DNA: TGTGCCAGCAGTTACTCGCCGACCGGACTAGCGGACTCCTACAATGAGCAGTTCTTC.

The V call is TRBV2, the J call TRBJ2-7, with 12 bases lining up with TRBD1. Unmatched junction bases numbered 8, after V lost 4 bases and J lost 4 bases. Germline V gives CDR1 SNHLY, CDR2 FYNNEI. CDR3 size: 16 residues. The DNA of the CDR3 is TGTGCCAGCAGTGCAATACCGGGACAGGGGGCTTACGAGCAGTACTTC. As protein: CASSAIPGQGAYEQYF.

This clonotype was seen at least ten times. The CDR3 nucleotides read TGTGCCAGCAGTACAGGCAGGTTACGATTAGGGCAAGAGACCCAGTACTTC. This translates into CASSTGRLRLGQETQYF. J is TRBJ2-5 and V is TRBV12-3 or TRBV12-4, with D possibly being TRBD1 (5 bases). The CDR3 is made up of 17 amino acids. V gave up 5 bases and J gave up 2 bases, with 21 bases separating them.

This clonotype was seen ten or more times. The chain joins TRBV20-1 to TRBJ2-5; 7 bases match TRBD1. After removal of 6 bases from V and 5 bases from J, the junction contained 9 bases not matched to a gene. From germline, CDR1 is DFQATT and CDR2 SNEGSKA (reference sequence). The CDR3 loop spans 13 amino acids. The CDR3 is CSATRDRGETQYF. DNA of the CDR3: TGCAGTGCGACCCGGGACAGAGGGGAGACCCAGTACTTC.

This clonotype has at least ten counts. The rearrangement uses TRBV29-1 and TRBJ1-2, with D tentatively TRBD1 (6 bases). Germline CDR1 SQVTM, CDR2 ANQGSEA. CDR3 length equals 13 residues. With 7 bases removed from V and 3 bases from J, the gap between germline ends came to 15 bases. The CDR3 here is CSGKQGFDYGYTF. CDR3 bases: TGCAGCGGGAAACAGGGATTCGACTATGGCTACACCTTC.

This clonotype has ten or more counts. The chain couples TRBV6-1 to TRBJ1-1, with D possibly being TRBD1 (5 bases). This CDR3 contains 16 residues. In germline, CDR1 is MNHNS, CDR2 SASEGT. Trimming cost V 6 bases and J 4 bases, with 21 bases left between them. This CDR3 is CASRLSLRGGGTEAFF. The CDR3 nucleotides are TGTGCCAGCAGGCTTAGCCTGCGGGGGGGAGGCACTGAAGCTTTCTTT.

This clonotype came up many times. This sequence joins TRBV6-1 and TRBJ1-2; 7 bases line up with TRBD1. J gave up 9 bases and V 6 bases, and 13 bases lay outside the gene matches. CDR3 length equals 14 residues. CDR1 and CDR2 (germline): MNHNS, SASEGT. CDR3 residues: CASSPLRTGSSYTF. The CDR3 bases are TGTGCCAGCAGCCCACTTAGGACAGGATCGAGCTACACCTTC.

This clonotype was recorded at least ten times. The chain joins TRBV27 to TRBJ1-1; D remains ambiguous. This CDR3 has 15 residues. Germline CDR1 is MNHEY and CDR2 is SMNVEV (reference sequence). V was pared by 5 bases and J by 3 bases, with 16 bases between. The CDR3 here is CASSPHGEGYTEAFF. CDR3 nucleotide sequence: TGTGCCAGCAGTCCGCACGGGGAGGGCTACACTGAAGCTTTCTTT.

In this sample, this clonotype turned up a few times. The chain uses TRBV19 and TRBJ2-7; TRBD1 aligns across 9 bases. CDR1 LNHDA and CDR2 SQIVND come from the germline V gene (reference sequence). CDR3 size: 14 residues. V lost 9 bases, J lost 5 bases, and 11 bases stayed unmatched. CDR3: CASQPGQGQHEQYF. The CDR3 DNA is TGTGCCAGCCAGCCGGGACAGGGACAACACGAGCAGTACTTC. Supplemented by reference TRBV19 and TRBJ2-7, the full variable domain reads DGGITQSPKYLFRKEGQNVTLSCEQNLNHDAMYWYRQDPGQGLRLIYYSQIVNDFQKGDIAEGYSVSREKKESFPLTVTSAQKNPTAFYLCASQPGQGQHEQYFGPGTRLTVT.

A few counts support this clonotype. CDR3 bases: TGCAGTGCTAGGGGAGCGGGAGGGCCCGGAGAGACCCAGTACTTC. Protein: CSARGAGGPGETQYF. This chain connects TRBV20-1 to TRBJ2-5; 10 nucleotides match TRBD2. CDR1 DFQATT and CDR2 SNEGSKA come from the germline V gene (reference sequence). After removal of 3 bases from V and 4 bases from J, the junction contained 8 bases not matched to a gene. This CDR3 is 15 amino acids long.

The chain uses TRBV7-8 and TRBJ2-2, with 10 bases aligning to TRBD2. Germline CDR1 SGHVS, CDR2 FQNEAQ. This CDR3 has 15 amino acids. The ends lost 1 base at V and 8 bases at J; junction bases unmatched: 4. The chain's CDR3 is CASSLGPSGSGELFF. The CDR3 bases are TGTGCCAGCAGCTTAGGTCCTAGCGGGAGTGGGGAGCTGTTTTTT. Variable domain in full (rest from reference TRBV7-8 and TRBJ2-2): GAGVSQSPRYKVAKRGQDVALRCDPISGHVSLFWYQQALGQGPEFLTYFQNEAQLDKSGLPSDRFFAERPEGSVSTLKIQRTQQEDSAVYLCASSLGPSGSGELFFGEGSRLTVL.

This clonotype was recorded many times. The gene calls are TRBV4-3 and TRBJ2-2; weak D call: TRBD2 (6 bases). Deletions cut 4 bases from V and 2 bases from J, with 14 bases between. Germline V gene sequence: CDR1 LGHNA, CDR2 YSLEER. This CDR3 region has 16 residues. The CDR3 reads CASSPIAEANTGELFF. The DNA of the CDR3 is TGCGCCAGCAGCCCTATAGCGGAGGCAAACACCGGGGAGCTGTTTTTT.

In its sample, this clonotype was seen a few times. The chain is built from TRBV6-1 and TRBJ1-1; D is unresolved. The CDR3 sequence is 13 residues long. Germline V lookup: CDR1 MNHNS, CDR2 SASEGT. V lost 5 bases to trimming and J lost 4 bases, with 11 bases between them. The CDR3: CASSTRWVTEAFF. The CDR3 nucleotides read TGTGCCAGCAGTACCCGTTGGGTCACTGAAGCTTTCTTT.

This clonotype was recorded many times. The CDR3 DNA reads TGTGCCAGCAGTTACTCAGGTCGGGGGGAAGAGACCCAGTACTTC. Translated, it gives CASSYSGRGEETQYF. The rearrangement uses TRBV6-5 and TRBJ2-5, with TRBD2 matching 7 bases. V gave up 0 bases and J gave up 3 bases; unmatched junction bases: 4. The CDR3 runs to 15 residues. Germline values: CDR1 MNHEY, CDR2 SVGAGI.

Note on this clonotype: One junction end does not reproduce the germline sequence, and a read error may be involved. The V gene is TRBV7-2, the J gene TRBJ2-7; D is uncertain. The CDR3 contains 14 residues. Germline V CDR1 and CDR2: SGHTA, FQGNSA. The CDR3, as DNA: TGTGCCAGCAGCTTAAGGTCGACTTCCTACGAGCGGTACTTC. Translating it yields CASSLRSTSYERYF.

This clonotype was detected ten times or more. This chain uses TRBV12-3 or TRBV12-4 with TRBJ2-7; 10 bases are shared with TRBD1. J was trimmed by 4 bases and V by 5 bases; bases with no gene match: 5. This CDR3 region has 14 residues. CDR3 loop: CASSTGTGVYEQYF. In nucleotides, the CDR3 is TGTGCCAGCAGTACCGGGACAGGGGTTTACGAGCAGTACTTC.

Comment on this clonotype: This could be a read error, since a much larger clone is one nucleotide away. The V gene is TRBV28, the J gene TRBJ1-5; 7 bases agree with TRBD1. Germline V CDR1 and CDR2: MDHEN, SYDVKM. The length of the CDR3 is 20 residues. CDR3 sequence: CAISLGLWTGKMAWNQPQHF. CDR3 nucleotides: TGTGCCATCAGTTTGGGACTATGGACAGGAAAGATGGCCTGGAATCAGCCCCAGCATTTT.

This clonotype was recorded at least ten times. The chain has TRBV6-2 or TRBV6-3 and TRBJ2-7, with TRBD1 matching over 9 bases. The CDR3 runs to 15 residues. Per germline, CDR1 MNHEY and CDR2 SVGEGT. Trimming at V came to 2 bases and at J to 2 bases, leaving 4 bases not matched to a gene. DNA of the CDR3: TGTGCCAGCAGTTACCAGCGACAGGGGGCCTACGAGCAGTACTTC. Its protein product is CASSYQRQGAYEQYF.

The V and J genes are TRBV11-1 and TRBJ1-5; 9 bases align to TRBD1. Germline assignment: CDR1 SGHAT and CDR2 FQDESV (reference sequence). The CDR3 spans 16 residues. V lost 5 bases to trimming and J lost 2 bases; unmatched junction nucleotides: 7. The DNA of the CDR3 is TGTGCCAGCAGCAAAACAGGGGGCCTTGGCAATCAGCCCCAGCATTTT. Protein sequence: CASSKTGGLGNQPQHF.

The rearrangement links TRBV12-3 or TRBV12-4 to TRBJ2-2; tentative D call: TRBD2 (5 bases). The germline V and J ends were trimmed by 6 bases and 2 bases, with 13 bases remaining between them. This CDR3 region has 15 residues. The CDR3 sequence is CASRSRRPNTGELFF. CDR3 nucleotide sequence: TGTGCCAGCAGGTCCCGGAGGCCTAACACCGGGGAGCTGTTTTTT.

This clonotype was picked up many times. This chain joins TRBV12-3 or TRBV12-4 and TRBJ2-2, with no clear D. V was shortened by 6 bases and J by 5 bases, with 10 bases between the two germline ends. CDR3 length equals 13 residues. The CDR3 region has the DNA TGTGCCAGCAGCCCCGTCGGGACCGGGGAGCTGTTTTTT. This codes for CASSPVGTGELFF.